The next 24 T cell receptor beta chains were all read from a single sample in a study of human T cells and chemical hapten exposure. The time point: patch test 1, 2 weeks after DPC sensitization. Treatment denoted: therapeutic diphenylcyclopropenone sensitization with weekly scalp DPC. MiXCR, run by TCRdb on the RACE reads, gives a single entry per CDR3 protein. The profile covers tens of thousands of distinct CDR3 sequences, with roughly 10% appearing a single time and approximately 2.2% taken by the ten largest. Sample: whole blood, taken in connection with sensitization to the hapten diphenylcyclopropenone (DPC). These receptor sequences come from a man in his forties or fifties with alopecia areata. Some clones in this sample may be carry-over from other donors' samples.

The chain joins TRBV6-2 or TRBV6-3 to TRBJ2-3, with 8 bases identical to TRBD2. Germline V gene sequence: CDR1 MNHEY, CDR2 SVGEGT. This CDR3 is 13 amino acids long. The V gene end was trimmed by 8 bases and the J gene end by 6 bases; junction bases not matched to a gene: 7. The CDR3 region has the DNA TGTGCCAGCTTGACTAGCGACAGGGATACGCAGTATTTT. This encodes CASLTSDRDTQYF.

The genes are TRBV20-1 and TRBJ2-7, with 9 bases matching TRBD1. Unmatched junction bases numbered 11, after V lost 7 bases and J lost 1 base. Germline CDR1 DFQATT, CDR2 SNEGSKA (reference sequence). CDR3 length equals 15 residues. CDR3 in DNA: TGCAGTGTCAGAGAGATCGGGACAGGGTCCTACGAGCAGTACTTC. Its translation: CSVREIGTGSYEQYF.

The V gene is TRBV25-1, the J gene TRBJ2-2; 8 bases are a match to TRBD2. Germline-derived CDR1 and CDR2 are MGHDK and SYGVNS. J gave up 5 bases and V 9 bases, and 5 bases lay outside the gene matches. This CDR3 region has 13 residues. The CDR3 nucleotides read TGTGCCAGAGAGCGGGAGCAAACCGGGGAGCTGTTTTTT. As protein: CAREREQTGELFF.

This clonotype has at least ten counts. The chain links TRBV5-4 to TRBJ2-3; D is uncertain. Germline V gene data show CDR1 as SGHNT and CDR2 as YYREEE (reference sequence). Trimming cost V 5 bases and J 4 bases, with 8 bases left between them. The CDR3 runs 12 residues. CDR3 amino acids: CASRSDADTQYF. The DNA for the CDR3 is TGTGCCAGCAGGAGCGATGCAGATACGCAGTATTTT.

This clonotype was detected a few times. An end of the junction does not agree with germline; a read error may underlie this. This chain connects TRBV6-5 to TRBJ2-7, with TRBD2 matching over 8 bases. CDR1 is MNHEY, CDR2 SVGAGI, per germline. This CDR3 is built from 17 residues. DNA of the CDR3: TGTGCCAGCAGTTACTCCAGTGCGCGGGAGGCCGGGATAGAGCGGTACTTC. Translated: CASSYSSAREAGIERYF.

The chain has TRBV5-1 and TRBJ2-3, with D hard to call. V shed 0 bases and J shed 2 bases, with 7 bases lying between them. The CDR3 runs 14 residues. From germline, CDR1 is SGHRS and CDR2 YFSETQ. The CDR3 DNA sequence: TGCGCCAGCAGCTTGGTAGGTCACACAGATACGCAGTATTTT. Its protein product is CASSLVGHTDTQYF.

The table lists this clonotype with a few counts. This CDR3 is CASSLRTAYNEQFF. The CDR3 DNA follows: TGTGCCAGCAGTTTACGGACTGCCTACAATGAGCAGTTCTTC. V is TRBV6-5 and J is TRBJ2-1, with D perhaps matching TRBD2 (5 bases). The V end lost 4 bases, the J end lost 2 bases, and 9 bases lay between the germline ends. The CDR3 sequence is 14 residues long. Germline CDR1 is MNHEY and CDR2 is SVGAGI.

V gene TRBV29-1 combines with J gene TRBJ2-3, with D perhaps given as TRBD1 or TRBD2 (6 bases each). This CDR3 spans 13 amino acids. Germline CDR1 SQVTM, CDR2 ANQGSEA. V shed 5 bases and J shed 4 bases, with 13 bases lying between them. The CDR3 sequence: CSVRGGIADTQYF. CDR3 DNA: TGCAGCGTTAGAGGGGGGATTGCAGATACGCAGTATTTT.

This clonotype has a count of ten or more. The CDR3 DNA reads TGTGCCAGCAGCTTAGCTACGGGGATTCCTGATGGCTACACCTTC. Translated, it gives CASSLATGIPDGYTF. This sequence joins TRBV7-9 and TRBJ1-2; D not resolved. With 0 bases removed from V and 6 bases from J, the gap between germline ends came to 14 bases. Germline CDR1 and CDR2: SEHNR and FQNEAQ (reference sequence). This CDR3 has 15 residues.

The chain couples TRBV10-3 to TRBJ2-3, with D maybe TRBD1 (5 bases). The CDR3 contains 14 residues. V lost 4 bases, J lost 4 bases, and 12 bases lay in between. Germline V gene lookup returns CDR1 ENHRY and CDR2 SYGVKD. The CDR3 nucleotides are TGTGCCATCAGTGTTCGCCCAGGGTCAGATACGCAGTATTTT. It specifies CAISVRPGSDTQYF.

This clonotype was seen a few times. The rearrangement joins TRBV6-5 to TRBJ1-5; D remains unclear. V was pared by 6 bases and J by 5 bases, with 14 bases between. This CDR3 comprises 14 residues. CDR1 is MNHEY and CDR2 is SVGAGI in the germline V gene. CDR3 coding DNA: TGTGCCAGCAGCCTAAACCCCGGACATCAGCCCCAGCATTTT. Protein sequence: CASSLNPGHQPQHF.

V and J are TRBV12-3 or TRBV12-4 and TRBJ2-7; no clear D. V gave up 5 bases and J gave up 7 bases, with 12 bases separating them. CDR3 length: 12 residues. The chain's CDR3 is CASSASSWEQYF. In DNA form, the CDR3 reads TGTGCCAGCAGTGCGAGTTCGTGGGAGCAGTACTTC.

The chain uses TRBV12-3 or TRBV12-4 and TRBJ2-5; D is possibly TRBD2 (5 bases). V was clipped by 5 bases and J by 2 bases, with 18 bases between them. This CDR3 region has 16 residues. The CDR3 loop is CASSPHAREGQETQYF. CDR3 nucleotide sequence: TGTGCCAGCAGTCCACACGCTCGAGAGGGACAAGAGACCCAGTACTTC.

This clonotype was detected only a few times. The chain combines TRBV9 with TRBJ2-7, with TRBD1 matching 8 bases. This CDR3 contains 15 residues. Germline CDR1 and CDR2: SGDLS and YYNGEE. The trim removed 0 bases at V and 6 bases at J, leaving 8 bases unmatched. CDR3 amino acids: CASSVGGQGAGEQYF. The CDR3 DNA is TGTGCCAGCAGCGTAGGGGGGCAGGGGGCGGGCGAGCAGTACTTC.

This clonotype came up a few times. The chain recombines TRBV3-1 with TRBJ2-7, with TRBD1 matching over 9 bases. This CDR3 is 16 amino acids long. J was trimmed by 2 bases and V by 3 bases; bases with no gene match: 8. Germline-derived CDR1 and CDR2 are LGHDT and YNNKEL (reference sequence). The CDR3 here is CASSQMGTGFPYEQYF. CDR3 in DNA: TGTGCCAGCAGCCAGATGGGGACAGGGTTCCCCTACGAGCAGTACTTC.

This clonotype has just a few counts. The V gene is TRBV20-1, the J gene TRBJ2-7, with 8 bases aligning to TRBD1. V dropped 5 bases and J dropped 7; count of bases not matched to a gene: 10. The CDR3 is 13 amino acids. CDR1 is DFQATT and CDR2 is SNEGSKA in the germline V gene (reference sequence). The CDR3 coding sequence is TGCAGTGCTCCCGGGGACAGGCAATTGGAGCAGTACTTC. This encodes CSAPGDRQLEQYF.

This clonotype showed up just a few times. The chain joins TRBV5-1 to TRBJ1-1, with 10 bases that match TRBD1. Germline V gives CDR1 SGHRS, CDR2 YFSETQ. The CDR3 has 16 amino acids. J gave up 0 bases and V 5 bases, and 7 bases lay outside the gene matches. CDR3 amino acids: CASRGGGQGLNTEAFF. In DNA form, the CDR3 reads TGCGCCAGCAGGGGGGGGGGACAGGGGTTGAACACTGAAGCTTTCTTT.

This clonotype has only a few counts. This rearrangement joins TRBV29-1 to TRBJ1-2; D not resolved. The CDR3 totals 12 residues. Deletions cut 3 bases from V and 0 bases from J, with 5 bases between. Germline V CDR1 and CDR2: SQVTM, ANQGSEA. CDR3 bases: TGCAGCGTTGACAGACCTAACTATGGCTACACCTTC. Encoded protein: CSVDRPNYGYTF.

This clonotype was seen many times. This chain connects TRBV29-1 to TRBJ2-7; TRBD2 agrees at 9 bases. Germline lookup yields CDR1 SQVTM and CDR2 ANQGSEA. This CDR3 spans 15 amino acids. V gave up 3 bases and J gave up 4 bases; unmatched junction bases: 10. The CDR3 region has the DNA TGCAGCGTTGAGTCGGGTAGCGGGAGTCTGTACGAGCAGTACTTC. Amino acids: CSVESGSGSLYEQYF.

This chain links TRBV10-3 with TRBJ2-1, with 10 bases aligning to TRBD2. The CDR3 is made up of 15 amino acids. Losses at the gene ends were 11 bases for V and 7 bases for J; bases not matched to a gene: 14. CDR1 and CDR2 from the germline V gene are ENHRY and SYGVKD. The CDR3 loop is CAVGGSGRAGNEQFF. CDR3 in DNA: TGTGCCGTCGGGGGAAGCGGGAGGGCCGGGAATGAGCAGTTCTTC.

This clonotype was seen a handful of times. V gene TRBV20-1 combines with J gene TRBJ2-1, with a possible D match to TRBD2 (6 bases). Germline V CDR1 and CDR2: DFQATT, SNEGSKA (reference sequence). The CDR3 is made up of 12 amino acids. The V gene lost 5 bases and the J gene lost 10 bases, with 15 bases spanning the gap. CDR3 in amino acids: CSAGRLDFEQFF. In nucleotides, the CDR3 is TGCAGTGCTGGAAGACTAGACTTCGAGCAGTTCTTC.

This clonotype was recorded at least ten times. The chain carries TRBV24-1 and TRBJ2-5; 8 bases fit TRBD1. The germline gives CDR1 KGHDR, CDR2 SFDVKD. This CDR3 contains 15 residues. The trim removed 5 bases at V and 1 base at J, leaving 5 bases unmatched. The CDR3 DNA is TGTGCCACCAGTGGGGCAGGGGGCCCCCAAGAGACCCAGTACTTC. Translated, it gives CATSGAGGPQETQYF.

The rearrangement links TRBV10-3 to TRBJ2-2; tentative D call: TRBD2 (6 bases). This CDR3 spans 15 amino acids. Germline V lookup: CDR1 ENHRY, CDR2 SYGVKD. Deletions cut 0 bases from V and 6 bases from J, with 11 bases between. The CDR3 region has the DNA TGTGCCATCAGTGAGTCGACCGCGGGGCCCGGGGAGCTGTTTTTT. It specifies CAISESTAGPGELFF.

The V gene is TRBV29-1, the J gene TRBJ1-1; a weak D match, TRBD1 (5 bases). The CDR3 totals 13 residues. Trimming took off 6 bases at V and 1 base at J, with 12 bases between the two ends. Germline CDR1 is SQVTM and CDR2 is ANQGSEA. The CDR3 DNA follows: TGCAGCGTATGCGCTGGGGGGAACACTGAAGCTTTCTTT. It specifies CSVCAGGNTEAFF.